Following are 21 T cell receptor beta chains from one sample sequenced in a study of shared clonotypes between healthy human individuals. Sequencing used immunoSEQ multiplex PCR; TCRdb keeps in-frame clones, though not all of them. The repertoire includes roughly 2,000,000 clones, about 95% of them detected once, and roughly 1.2% sits in the top ten. In the naive CD8 group, cells lacked CD45RO and were positively selected for CCR7, so terminally differentiated effector memory CD45RA+ cells were left out. Sequencing input: naive CD8+ T cells sorted from blood. Receptors originate from a man younger than 30 in good health.

Notes on this clone: Additional DNA sequences in this sample encode the identical CDR3. CDR3 in amino acids: CASSYSTAVYGYTF. The CDR3 DNA is TGTGCCAGCAGTTACTCTACGGCAGTCTATGGCTACACCTTC. V is TRBV6-6 and J is TRBJ1-2, with D unresolved. CDR1 and CDR2 (germline): MNHNY, SVGAGI (reference sequence). V was pared by 0 bases and J by 4 bases, with 9 bases between. The CDR3 consists of 14 residues.

In its sample, this clone was seen once. The chain is built from TRBV6-6 and TRBJ2-7, with 10 bases identical to TRBD1. The CDR3 contains 15 residues. V shed 5 bases and J 1 base; nucleotides not matched to a gene: 5. Germline CDR1 is MNHNY and CDR2 is SVGAGI (reference sequence). The CDR3 nucleotides are TGTGCCAGCAGTAATTGGGACAGGGGATCCTACGAGCAGTACTTC. The encoded protein is CASSNWDRGSYEQYF.

This chain joins TRBV14 and TRBJ2-1, with D maybe TRBD2 (5 bases). V was clipped by 0 bases and J by 5 bases, with 11 bases between them. This CDR3 is 15 amino acids long. Per the germline V gene, CDR1 is SGHDN and CDR2 is FVKESK. The CDR3 region has the DNA TGTGCCAGCAGCCAAGATTTGAGGGAAGACAATGAGCAGTTCTTC. It codes for CASSQDLREDNEQFF.

The CDR3 loop reads CASSVTGGPYEQYF. The CDR3 DNA follows: TGTGCCAGCAGCGTTACAGGGGGCCCCTACGAGCAGTACTTC. The chain combines TRBV5-8 with TRBJ2-7; TRBD1 aligns across 9 bases. This CDR3 comprises 14 residues. Germline values: CDR1 SGHTS, CDR2 YDEGEE. V lost 4 bases and J lost 2; bases outside the gene matches: 4.

The chain couples TRBV5-1 to TRBJ1-1, with D perhaps matching TRBD1 (6 bases). The CDR3 spans 12 residues. Between the trimmed V and J ends, which lost 7 bases and 0 bases, there was a span of 7 bases. Germline-derived CDR1 and CDR2 are SGHRS and YFSETQ. The DNA of the CDR3 is TGCGCCAGCGGGGGCATGAACACTGAAGCTTTCTTT. This encodes CASGGMNTEAFF.

The chain combines TRBV4-1 with TRBJ2-5; possible D gene TRBD1, 6 bases. Germline assignment: CDR1 MGHRA and CDR2 YSYEKL. V was clipped by 5 bases and J by 2 bases, with 12 bases between them. The CDR3 has 14 amino acids. The CDR3 reads CASSSEGEQETQYF. DNA for the CDR3: TGCGCCAGCAGCTCAGAGGGGGAGCAAGAGACCCAGTACTTC.

In this sample, this clone turned up once. The chain uses TRBV6-1 and TRBJ2-1, with 10 bases matching TRBD1. In germline, CDR1 is MNHNS, CDR2 SASEGT. J gave up 1 base and V 4 bases, and 4 bases lay outside the gene matches. This CDR3 is built from 16 residues. The CDR3 nucleotides read TGTGCCAGCAGTGGAGAGGGACAGGGGTCCTACAATGAGCAGTTCTTC. It specifies CASSGEGQGSYNEQFF.

Points on this clone: Other DNA sequences in the same sample also yield this CDR3. The rearrangement uses TRBV25-1 and TRBJ2-7; a weak D match, TRBD2 (6 bases). The CDR3 contains 13 residues. Germline V gene sequence: CDR1 MGHDK, CDR2 SYGVNS. Trimming removed 4 bases at V and 1 base at J, with 8 bases between. For the CDR3, the DNA is TGTGCCAGCAGTGTGGGGGGTTCCTACGAGCAGTACTTC. Protein sequence: CASSVGGSYEQYF.

This clone was found once. This chain connects TRBV7-3 to TRBJ2-1; tentative D call: TRBD2 (6 bases). Germline CDR1 and CDR2: SGHTA and FQGTGA. The CDR3 is 15 amino acids. Trimming shortened V by 1 base and J by 5 bases, and 12 bases separated the two germline ends. In DNA, the CDR3 is TGTGCCAGCAGCTTAAGTAGCGGTACTAACAATGAGCAGTTCTTC. Protein: CASSLSSGTNNEQFF.

The chain combines TRBV5-1 with TRBJ1-6; D perhaps matches TRBD1 (5 bases). The V gene lost 4 bases and the J gene lost 9 bases, with 14 bases spanning the gap. Germline V gives CDR1 SGHRS, CDR2 YFSETQ. The CDR3 runs 14 residues. CDR3 protein: CASSMDIGGSPLHF. DNA for the CDR3: TGCGCCAGCAGCATGGACATCGGAGGTTCACCCCTCCACTTT.

This rearrangement joins TRBV5-8 to TRBJ2-7; either TRBD1 or TRBD2 may supply D (5 bases each). V dropped 3 bases and J dropped 0 bases, with 10 bases sitting between them. CDR3 length: 14 residues. Germline values: CDR1 SGHTS, CDR2 YDEGEE. In nucleotides, the CDR3 is TGTGCCAGCAGCTGGGAGACAGACTCCTACGAGCAGTACTTC. Residues: CASSWETDSYEQYF.

The rearrangement joins TRBV27 to TRBJ2-2; D gene unclear. Germline CDR1 reads MNHEY; CDR2 reads SMNVEV (reference sequence). Trimming stripped 2 bases from V and 3 bases from J, with 7 bases between. This CDR3 has 14 residues. CDR3 coding DNA: TGTGCCAGCAGTTTAGGCACATACACCGGGGAGCTGTTTTTT. Translated, it gives CASSLGTYTGELFF.

The chain carries TRBV2 and TRBJ2-1; 7 nucleotides align to TRBD2. Germline assignment: CDR1 SNHLY and CDR2 FYNNEI. V dropped 2 bases and J dropped 1; count of bases not matched to a gene: 8. The CDR3 has 17 amino acids. CDR3 loop: CASSETASGLSYNEQFF. The CDR3, as DNA: TGTGCCAGCAGTGAAACGGCTAGCGGATTATCCTACAATGAGCAGTTCTTC.

The rearrangement joins TRBV11-3 to TRBJ2-5, with D perhaps TRBD2 (6 bases). CDR3 length: 14 residues. V lost 4 bases, J lost 1 base, and 10 bases lay in between. Germline V gene lookup returns CDR1 SGHNT and CDR2 YENEEA. CDR3 DNA: TGTGCCAGCAGCTCGAGGGAGGCCCAAGAGACCCAGTACTTC. It encodes CASSSREAQETQYF.

V and J are TRBV2 and TRBJ2-3; D may be TRBD1 or TRBD2 (5 bases each). The germline gives CDR1 SNHLY, CDR2 FYNNEI. V lost 0 bases and J 4 bases, leaving 14 bases between the germline ends. The CDR3 totals 16 residues. The CDR3 DNA sequence: TGTGCCAGCAGTGAAGCGATTGGGGGTCTGGCAGATACGCAGTATTTT. Amino acid sequence: CASSEAIGGLADTQYF. The variable domain in full, with the rest retrieved from reference TRBV2 and TRBJ2-3, is EPEVTQTPSHQVTQMGQEVILRCVPISNHLYFYWYRQILGQKVEFLVSFYNNEISEKSEIFDDQFSVERPDGSNFTLKIRSTKLEDSAMYFCASSEAIGGLADTQYFGPGTRLTVL.

This chain joins TRBV6-6 and TRBJ1-2; no clear D. The CDR3 is made up of 15 amino acids. Deletions cut 0 bases from V and 6 bases from J, with 14 bases between. Germline CDR1 MNHNY, CDR2 SVGAGI (reference sequence). The CDR3 is CASSYSFARGDGYTF. Here the CDR3 DNA reads TGTGCCAGCAGTTACTCCTTTGCCCGGGGAGATGGCTACACCTTC.

The CDR3 loop is CASGPSGQGDEKLFF. CDR3 sequence (DNA): TGTGCCAGCGGGCCCTCAGGACAGGGTGACGAAAAACTGTTTTTT. The chain links TRBV6-5 to TRBJ1-4; 8 positions match TRBD1. V lost 8 bases to trimming and J lost 8 bases; unmatched junction nucleotides: 13. CDR3 length: 15 residues. Germline CDR1 is MNHEY and CDR2 is SVGAGI.

The rearrangement joins TRBV11-2 to TRBJ2-7; TRBD1 is a possible D gene (5 bases). V lost 2 bases, J lost 5 bases, and 22 bases lay in between. The germline gives CDR1 SGHAT, CDR2 FQNNGV. The CDR3 consists of 17 residues. CDR3 in amino acids: CASSLNGAGVLGDEQYF. The CDR3 DNA reads as TGTGCCAGCAGCTTAAATGGGGCAGGAGTGTTGGGCGACGAGCAGTACTTC.

The chain recombines TRBV30 with TRBJ1-6; D not resolved. From germline, CDR1 is GTSNPN and CDR2 SVGIG (reference sequence). This CDR3 is built from 12 residues. The CDR3 nucleotides are TGTGCTTCCGACCGGGATAATTCACCCCTCCACTTT. It is translated as CASDRDNSPLHF.

The chain couples TRBV27 to TRBJ1-2; TRBD1 aligns across 12 bases. V trimming: 3 bases; J trimming: 0 bases; junction bases outside the gene matches: 2. The CDR3 runs to 16 residues. Germline V gives CDR1 MNHEY, CDR2 SMNVEV (reference sequence). CDR3 sequence: CASSFGTGGSNYGYTF. The CDR3 DNA follows: TGTGCCAGCAGTTTCGGGACAGGGGGCTCTAACTATGGCTACACCTTC.

The genes are TRBV2 and TRBJ2-1; 10 bases map to TRBD2. CDR3 length: 18 residues. Germline lookup yields CDR1 SNHLY and CDR2 FYNNEI. V dropped 2 bases and J dropped 0; count of bases not matched to a gene: 7. CDR3 sequence reads: CASSEPTSGELSYNEQFF. Written as DNA, the CDR3 is TGTGCCAGCAGTGAACCCACTAGCGGGGAACTCTCCTACAATGAGCAGTTCTTC.